This T cell receptor beta chain was recovered during a study of blood T cell repertoires in COVID-19 (dated by TCRdb to 2020 to 2021). About the investigation overall: Samples from collaborators originated in the United States, Italy and Spain and spanned both the acute and convalescent phases of COVID-19. The material from the prospective study consisted of cDNA or gDNA derived from T cells, B-cell-depleted T cells, or PBMCs. The repertoires were released in a freely available public database meant as a resource for research on the immune response to SARS-CoV-2. The sample metadata nearly always contained a de-identified subject ID, COVID-19 status, age in years and sex. HLA class I and class II types, where available, came from metadata supplied by the sample provider rather than from assay-based typing. The dataset comprised deeply sampled blood TCRbeta repertoires from subjects exposed to, actively infected with, or recovered from COVID-19. Samples came from the ongoing ImmuneRACE study (first 160 participants) plus 1,254 subjects from 6 global collaborators. On the study overall, not on this receptor specifically: The quantity of clinical and demographic metadata differed by source and by participant and was supplied without curation.

The table lists this clone with a few counts. There is no known antigen for this receptor. No qualities accompany the bases; no much larger clone lies one base away. Participants in the prospective study were enrolled through a virtual design, were aged roughly 18 to 100 years, and lived in some 24 United States geographic areas. To assign participants to cohorts, the prospective study relied on clinical history that participants themselves reported in a screening survey and a study questionnaire. For ImmuneRACE Cohort 3, a participant was defined as recovered based on two consecutive negative NP/OP PCR tests, clearance by a healthcare professional, or resolution of symptoms. Mobile phlebotomists in the prospective study collected whole blood, serum and a nasopharyngeal or oropharyngeal swab from every participant. Over an approximately 2-month period, participants in the prospective study had the option of providing additional blood draws and questionnaires. Before DNA extraction, blood samples from the prospective study were shipped at room temperature or frozen.

The immunoSEQ Assay, a bias-controlled multiplex PCR, was used to amplify TCRbeta CDR3 regions from genomic DNA. The published analysis was carried out like this. The number of nucleated cells in each sample was estimated by amplification of reference gene primers within the assay. Sequence reads were collapsed and filtered to measure the absolute abundance of every unique TCRbeta CDR3 rearrangement. For each sample, productive Simpson clonality was calculated by taking the square root of Simpson's diversity index across productive rearrangements. TCRdb provides this immuneACCESS table in a form limited to in-frame rearrangements. Some clones are lacking; in checked studies, under half of them reflect an unresolved V gene, and why the rest are absent is not known. V, J and clone size reflect that table, while D and trimming were determined from the DNA. For this sample the table gives some 300,000 clones, of which 88% were detected only once. The ten largest clones add up to approximately 1% of the sample.

V lost 4 bases and J lost 8 bases; the stretch between them is 8 bases long. The cysteine opens and the phenylalanine closes a CDR3 of 11 amino acids. Only the CDR3 DNA is retained, 33 bases long and in frame from the first base. The germline V gene supplies CDR1 SGHAT and CDR2 FQNNGV. Sequenced input: PBMCs or T cells enriched from blood (not recorded which). The TCR was taken from a woman under 40 who had recovered from COVID-19. Recombination joined TRBV11-2 with TRBJ1-2; TRBD1 might be the D gene, on 5 matching bases. The CDR3 protein sequence reads: CASSSRAGYTF. Read as DNA, the sequence is TGTGCCAGCAGCTCCAGGGCCGGCTACACCTTC. Joined to the reference TRBV11-2 and TRBJ1-2 proteins, this CDR3 gives the full variable domain: EAGVAQSPRYKIIEKRQSVAFWCNPISGHATLYWYQQILGQGPKLLIQFQNNGVVDDSQLPKDRFSAERLKGVDSTLKIQPAKLEDSAVYLCASSSRAGYTFGSGTRLTVV.